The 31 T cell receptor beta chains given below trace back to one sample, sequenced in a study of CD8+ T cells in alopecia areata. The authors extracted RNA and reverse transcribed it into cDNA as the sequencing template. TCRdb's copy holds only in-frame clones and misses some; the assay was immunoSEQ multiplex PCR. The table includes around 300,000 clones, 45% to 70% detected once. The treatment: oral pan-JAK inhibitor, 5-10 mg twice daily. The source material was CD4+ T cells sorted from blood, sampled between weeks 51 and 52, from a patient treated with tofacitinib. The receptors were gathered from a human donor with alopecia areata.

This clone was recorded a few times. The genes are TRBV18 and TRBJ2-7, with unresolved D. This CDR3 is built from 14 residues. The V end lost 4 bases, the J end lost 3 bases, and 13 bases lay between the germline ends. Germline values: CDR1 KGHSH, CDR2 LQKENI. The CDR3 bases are TGTGCCAGCTCACTTCCCCCCGTGAGCTACGAGCAGTACTTC. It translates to CASSLPPVSYEQYF. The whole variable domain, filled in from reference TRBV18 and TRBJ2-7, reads NAGVMQNPRHLVRRRGQEARLRCSPMKGHSHVYWYRQLPEEGLKFMVYLQKENIIDESGMPKERFSAEFPKEGPSILRIQQVVRGDSAAYFCASSLPPVSYEQYFGPGTRLTVT.

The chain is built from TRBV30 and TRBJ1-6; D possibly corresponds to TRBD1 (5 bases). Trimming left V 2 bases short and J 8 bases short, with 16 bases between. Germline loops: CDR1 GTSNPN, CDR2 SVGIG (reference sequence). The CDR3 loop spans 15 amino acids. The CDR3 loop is CAWSSEQAADSPLHF. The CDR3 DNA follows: TGTGCCTGGAGTTCAGAACAGGCGGCGGATTCACCCCTCCACTTT.

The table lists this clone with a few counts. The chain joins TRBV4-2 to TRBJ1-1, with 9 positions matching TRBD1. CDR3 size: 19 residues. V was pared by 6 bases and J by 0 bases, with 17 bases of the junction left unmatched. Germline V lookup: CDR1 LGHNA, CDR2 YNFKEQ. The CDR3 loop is CASRARIGDRDFLNTEAFF. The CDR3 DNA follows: TGTGCCAGCAGGGCAAGGATAGGGGACAGGGATTTTCTGAACACTGAAGCTTTCTTT.

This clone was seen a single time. In DNA, the CDR3 is TGTGCCAGCAGCCCAACTAGCGGCCACAATGAGCAGTTCTTC. Translated: CASSPTSGHNEQFF. This chain links TRBV9 with TRBJ2-1, with 8 positions matching TRBD2. CDR3 length: 14 residues. The V and J ends lost 4 bases and 5 bases, in that order; junction bases with no gene match: 5. Germline lookup yields CDR1 SGDLS and CDR2 YYNGEE. Filled out from reference TRBV9 and TRBJ2-1, the complete variable domain reads DSGVTQTPKHLITATGQRVTLRCSPRSGDLSVYWYQQSLDQGLQFLIQYYNGEERAKGNILERFSAQQFPDLHSELNLSSLELGDSALYFCASSPTSGHNEQFFGPGTRLTVL.

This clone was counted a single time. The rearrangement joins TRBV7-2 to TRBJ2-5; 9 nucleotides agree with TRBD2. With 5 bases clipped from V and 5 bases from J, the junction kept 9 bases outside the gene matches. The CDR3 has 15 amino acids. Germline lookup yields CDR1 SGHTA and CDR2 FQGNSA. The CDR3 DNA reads TGTGCCAGCAGCCCAAGAGCGGGGGGTCGGGAGACCCAGTACTTC. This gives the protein CASSPRAGGRETQYF.

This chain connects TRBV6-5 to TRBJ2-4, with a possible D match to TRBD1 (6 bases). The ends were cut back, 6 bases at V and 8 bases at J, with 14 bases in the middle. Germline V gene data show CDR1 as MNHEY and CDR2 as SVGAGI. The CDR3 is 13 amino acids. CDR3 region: CASSRTGLDIQYF. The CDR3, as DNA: TGTGCCAGCAGCCGAACAGGGTTGGACATTCAGTACTTC.

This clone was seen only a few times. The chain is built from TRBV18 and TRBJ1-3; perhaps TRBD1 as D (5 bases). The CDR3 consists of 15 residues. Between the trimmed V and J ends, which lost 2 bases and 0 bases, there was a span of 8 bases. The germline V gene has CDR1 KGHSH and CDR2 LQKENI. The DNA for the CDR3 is TGTGCCAGCTCACCAATGGGACCCTCTGGAAACACCATATATTTT. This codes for CASSPMGPSGNTIYF.

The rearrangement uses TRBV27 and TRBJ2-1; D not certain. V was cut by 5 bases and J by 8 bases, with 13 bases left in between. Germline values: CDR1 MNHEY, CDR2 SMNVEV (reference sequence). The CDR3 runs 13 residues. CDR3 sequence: CASSPTQLDEQFF. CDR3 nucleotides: TGTGCCAGCAGTCCGACCCAGTTGGATGAGCAGTTCTTC.

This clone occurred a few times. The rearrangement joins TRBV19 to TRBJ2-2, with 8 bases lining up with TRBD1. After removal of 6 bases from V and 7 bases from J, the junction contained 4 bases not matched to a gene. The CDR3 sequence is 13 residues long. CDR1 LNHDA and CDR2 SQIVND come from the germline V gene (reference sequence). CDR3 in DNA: TGTGCCAGTAGGGACAGGGCTGTCGGGGAGCTGTTTTTT. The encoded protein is CASRDRAVGELFF.

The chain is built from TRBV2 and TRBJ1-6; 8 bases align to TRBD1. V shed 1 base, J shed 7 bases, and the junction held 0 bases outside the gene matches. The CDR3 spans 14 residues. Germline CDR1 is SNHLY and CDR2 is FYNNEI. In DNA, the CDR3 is TGTGCCAGCAGTGAAGGACAGGGGAATTCACCCCTCCACTTT. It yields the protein CASSEGQGNSPLHF.

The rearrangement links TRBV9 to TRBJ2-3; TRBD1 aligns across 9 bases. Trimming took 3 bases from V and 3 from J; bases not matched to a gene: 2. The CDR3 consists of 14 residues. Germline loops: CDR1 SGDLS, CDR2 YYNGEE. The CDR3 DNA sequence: TGTGCCAGCAGCGGTGGACAGGGGACAGATACGCAGTATTTT. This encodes CASSGGQGTDTQYF.

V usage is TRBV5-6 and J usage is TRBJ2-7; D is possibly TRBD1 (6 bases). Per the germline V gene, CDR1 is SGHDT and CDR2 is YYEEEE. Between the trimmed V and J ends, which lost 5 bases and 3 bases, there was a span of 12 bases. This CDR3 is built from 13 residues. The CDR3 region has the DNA TGTGCCAGCAGTGGGGGCGGAAGCTACGAGCAGTACTTC. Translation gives CASSGGGSYEQYF. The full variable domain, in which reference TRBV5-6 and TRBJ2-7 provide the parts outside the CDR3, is DAGVTQSPTHLIKTRGQQVTLRCSPKSGHDTVSWYQQALGQGPQFIFQYYEEEERQRGNFPDRFSGHQFPNYSSELNVNALLLGDSALYLCASSGGGSYEQYFGPGTRLTVT.

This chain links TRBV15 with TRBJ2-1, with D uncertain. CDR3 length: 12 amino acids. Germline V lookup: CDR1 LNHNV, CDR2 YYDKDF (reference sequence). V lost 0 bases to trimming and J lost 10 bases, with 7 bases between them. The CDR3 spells CATSRDHYEQFF. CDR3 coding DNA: TGTGCCACCAGCAGAGATCATTACGAGCAGTTCTTC.

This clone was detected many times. CDR3 amino acids: CASSVGRIPNEKLFF. The CDR3 coding sequence is TGTGCCAGCAGCGTAGGAAGGATTCCGAATGAAAAACTGTTTTTT. The V and J genes are TRBV9 and TRBJ1-4; unclear D gene. The CDR3 sequence is 15 residues long. Trimming took 0 bases from V and 5 from J, leaving 11 bases between them. Germline V lookup: CDR1 SGDLS, CDR2 YYNGEE. The variable domain in full, with the rest retrieved from reference TRBV9 and TRBJ1-4, is DSGVTQTPKHLITATGQRVTLRCSPRSGDLSVYWYQQSLDQGLQFLIQYYNGEERAKGNILERFSAQQFPDLHSELNLSSLELGDSALYFCASSVGRIPNEKLFFGSGTQLSVL.

The CDR3, as DNA: TGTGCCAGTTATTTCGGGGGGCAAGAGACCCAGTACTTC. It yields the protein CASYFGGQETQYF. The chain joins TRBV2 to TRBJ2-5, with TRBD2 matching 7 bases. The CDR3 contains 13 residues. Trimming cost V 9 bases and J 2 bases; bases outside gene matches: 6. Germline V gives CDR1 SNHLY, CDR2 FYNNEI. The whole variable domain, filled in from reference TRBV2 and TRBJ2-5, reads EPEVTQTPSHQVTQMGQEVILRCVPISNHLYFYWYRQILGQKVEFLVSFYNNEISEKSEIFDDQFSVERPDGSNFTLKIRSTKLEDSAMYFCASYFGGQETQYFGPGTRLLVL.

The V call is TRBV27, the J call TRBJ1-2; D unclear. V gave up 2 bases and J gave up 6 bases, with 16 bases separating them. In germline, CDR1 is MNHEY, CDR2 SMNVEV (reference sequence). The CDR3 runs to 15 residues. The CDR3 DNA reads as TGTGCCAGCAGTTTAACTACCTTAGGGTCCCATGGCTACACCTTC. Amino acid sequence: CASSLTTLGSHGYTF.

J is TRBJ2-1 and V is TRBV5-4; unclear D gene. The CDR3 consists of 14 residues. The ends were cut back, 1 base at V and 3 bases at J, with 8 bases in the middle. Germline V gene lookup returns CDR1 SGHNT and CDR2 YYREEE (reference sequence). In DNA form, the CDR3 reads TGTGCCAGCAGCTTGCTCGAAATCTACAATGAGCAGTTCTTC. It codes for CASSLLEIYNEQFF.

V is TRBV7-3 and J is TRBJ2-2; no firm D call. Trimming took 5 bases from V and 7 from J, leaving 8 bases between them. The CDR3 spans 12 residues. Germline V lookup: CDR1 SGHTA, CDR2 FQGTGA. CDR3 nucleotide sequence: TGTGCCAGCAGCGGGCGCGACGGGGAGCTGTTTTTT. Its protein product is CASSGRDGELFF.

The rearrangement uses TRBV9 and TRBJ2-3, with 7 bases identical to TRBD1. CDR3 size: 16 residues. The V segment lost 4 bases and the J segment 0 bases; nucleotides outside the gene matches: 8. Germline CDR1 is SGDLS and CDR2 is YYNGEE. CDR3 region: CASSPMRGQSTDTQYF. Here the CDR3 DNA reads TGTGCCAGCAGCCCTATGAGGGGACAGAGCACAGATACGCAGTATTTT.

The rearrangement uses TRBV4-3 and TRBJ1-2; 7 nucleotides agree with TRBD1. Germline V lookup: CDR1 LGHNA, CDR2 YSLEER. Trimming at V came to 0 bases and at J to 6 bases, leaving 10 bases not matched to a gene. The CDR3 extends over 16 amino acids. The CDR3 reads CASSQDSQGRLDGYTF. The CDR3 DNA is TGCGCCAGCAGCCAAGATTCACAGGGGCGTTTGGATGGCTACACCTTC.

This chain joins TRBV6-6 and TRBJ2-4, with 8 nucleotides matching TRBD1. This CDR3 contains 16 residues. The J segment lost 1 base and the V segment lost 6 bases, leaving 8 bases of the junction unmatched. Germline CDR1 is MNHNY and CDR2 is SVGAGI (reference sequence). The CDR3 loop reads CASSLGQGFAKNIQYF. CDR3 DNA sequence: TGTGCCAGCAGCCTAGGACAGGGTTTTGCCAAAAACATTCAGTACTTC.

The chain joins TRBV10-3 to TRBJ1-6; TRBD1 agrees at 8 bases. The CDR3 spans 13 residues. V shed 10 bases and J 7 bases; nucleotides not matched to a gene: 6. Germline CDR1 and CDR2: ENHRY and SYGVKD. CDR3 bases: TGTGCCACCAAACAGGGGGTGAATTCACCCCTCCACTTT. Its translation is CATKQGVNSPLHF.

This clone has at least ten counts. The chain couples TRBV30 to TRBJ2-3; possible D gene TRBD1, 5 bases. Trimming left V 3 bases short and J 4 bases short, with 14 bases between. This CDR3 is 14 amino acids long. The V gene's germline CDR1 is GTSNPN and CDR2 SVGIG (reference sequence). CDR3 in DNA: TGTGCCTGGAGGCATCTTACCAGGGCAGATACGCAGTATTTT. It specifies CAWRHLTRADTQYF.

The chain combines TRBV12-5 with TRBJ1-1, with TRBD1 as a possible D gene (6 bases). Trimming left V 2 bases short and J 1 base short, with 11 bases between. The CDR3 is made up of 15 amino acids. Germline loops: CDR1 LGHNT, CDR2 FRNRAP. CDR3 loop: CASGLTGRKNTEAFF. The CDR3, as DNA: TGTGCTAGTGGTTTGACAGGGAGGAAGAACACTGAAGCTTTCTTT.

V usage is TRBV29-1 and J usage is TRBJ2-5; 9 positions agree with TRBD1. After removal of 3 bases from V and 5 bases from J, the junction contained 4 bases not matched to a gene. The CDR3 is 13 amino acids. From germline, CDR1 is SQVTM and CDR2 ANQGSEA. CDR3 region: CSVEGTGFETQYF. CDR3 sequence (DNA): TGCAGCGTTGAGGGGACAGGGTTTGAGACCCAGTACTTC.

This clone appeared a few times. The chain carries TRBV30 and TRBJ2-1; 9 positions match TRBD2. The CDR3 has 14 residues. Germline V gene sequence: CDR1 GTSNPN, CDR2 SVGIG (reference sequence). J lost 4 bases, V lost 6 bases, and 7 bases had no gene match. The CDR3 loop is CACIAGAIYNEQFF. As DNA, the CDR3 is TGTGCCTGCATAGCGGGGGCCATTTACAATGAGCAGTTCTTC.

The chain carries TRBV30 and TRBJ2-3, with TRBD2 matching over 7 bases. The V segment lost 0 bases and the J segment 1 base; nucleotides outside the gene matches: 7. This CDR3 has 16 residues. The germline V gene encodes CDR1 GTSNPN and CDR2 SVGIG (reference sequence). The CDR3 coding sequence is TGTGCCTGGAGTGTACTCGGGGGGATAGGCACAGATACGCAGTATTTT. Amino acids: CAWSVLGGIGTDTQYF.

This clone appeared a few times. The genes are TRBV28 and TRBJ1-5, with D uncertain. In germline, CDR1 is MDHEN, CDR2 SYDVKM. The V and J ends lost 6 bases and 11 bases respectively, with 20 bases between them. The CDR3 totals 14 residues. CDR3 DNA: TGTGCCAGCAGCCCCCGGAATCAGTGGTCGACCCAGCATTTT. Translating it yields CASSPRNQWSTQHF.

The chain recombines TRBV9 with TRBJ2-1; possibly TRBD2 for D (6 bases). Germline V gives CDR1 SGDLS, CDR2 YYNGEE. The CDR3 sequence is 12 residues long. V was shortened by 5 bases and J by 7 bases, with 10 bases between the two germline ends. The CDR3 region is CASRGLLNEQFF. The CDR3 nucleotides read TGTGCCAGCAGGGGACTCCTGAATGAGCAGTTCTTC.

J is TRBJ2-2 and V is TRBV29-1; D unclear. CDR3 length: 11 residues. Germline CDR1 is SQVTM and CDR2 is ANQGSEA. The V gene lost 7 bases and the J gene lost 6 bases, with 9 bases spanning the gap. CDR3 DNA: TGCAGCGGGCACCGGTCCGGGGAGCTGTTTTTT. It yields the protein CSGHRSGELFF.

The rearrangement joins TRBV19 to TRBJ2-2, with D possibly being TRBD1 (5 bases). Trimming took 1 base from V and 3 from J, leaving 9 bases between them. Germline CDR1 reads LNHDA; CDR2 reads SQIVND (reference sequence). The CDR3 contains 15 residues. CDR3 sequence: CASSIGQLYTGELFF. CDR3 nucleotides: TGTGCCAGTAGTATAGGACAGCTCTACACCGGGGAGCTGTTTTTT.